This T cell receptor beta chain originates from a study of T-cell memory formation after mild COVID-19. Study-level information: Clusters were largely donor specific.

Regarding the study as a whole: Memory sampled before infection contained some responding clones, suggesting cross-reactive memory joined. Whether second-wave clones peaking at day 37 were SARS-CoV-2 specific went unconfirmed. Clones contracting across day 15 to 85 had a balanced CD4/CD8 profile; later expanding clones leaned CD4+.

TCRdb processed the 5' RACE reads anew with MiXCR; each CDR3 protein has one entry. The sample has some 40,000 distinct CDR3 sequences; roughly 9% are singletons. This CDR3 is built from 20 residues. Germline loops: CDR1 LGHDT, CDR2 YNNKEL (reference sequence). Trimming took 6 bases from V and 7 from J, leaving 36 bases between them. This clonotype showed up just a few times. The antigen is unknown. Sample: PBMCs or a T cell subset sorted from them (not recorded which). This chain connects TRBV3-1 to TRBJ2-5, with D tentatively TRBD1 or TRBD2 (5 bases each). The clonotype comes from an adult woman who had mild COVID-19 (a few samples of this study predate the infection). Cell type and time point are not known. CDR3 in DNA: TGTGCCAGCAGTCATGGGAATAGCAGGGCGAGAGGAGGTCCCCACGGGACCCAGTACTTC. Translation gives CASSHGNSRARGGPHGTQYF.